A single sample is the source of the 13 T cell receptor beta chains below, sequenced in a study of T cell responses to AZD1222 COVID-19 vaccine. Profiled with immunoSEQ multiplex PCR; TCRdb holds only in-frame clones, not every one. Of more than 140,000 clones listed, roughly 89% were seen once; the top ten hold around 5%. Sequenced here: peripheral blood, sampled on day 0 of AZD1222 vaccination. Source of these receptors: an adult in good health.

This chain joins TRBV27 and TRBJ2-7, with D perhaps TRBD1 or TRBD2 (5 bases each). In germline, CDR1 is MNHEY, CDR2 SMNVEV (reference sequence). The length of the CDR3 is 15 residues. Trimming took off 2 bases at V and 3 bases at J, with 14 bases between the two ends. The CDR3 is CASSLRSGDGYEQYF. In DNA form, the CDR3 reads TGTGCCAGCAGTTTAAGGTCTGGGGACGGCTACGAGCAGTACTTC.

The rearrangement uses TRBV18 and TRBJ2-2; possibly TRBD1 for D (5 bases). The CDR3 is 16 residues long. Germline-derived CDR1 and CDR2 are KGHSH and LQKENI. Trimming shortened V by 0 bases and J by 1 base, and 9 bases separated the two germline ends. This CDR3 reads CASSPPGVVNTGELFF. For the CDR3, the DNA is TGTGCCAGCTCACCACCAGGGGTCGTGAACACCGGGGAGCTGTTTTTT.

J is TRBJ2-1 and V is TRBV5-6; 8 positions match TRBD2. Germline CDR1 SGHDT, CDR2 YYEEEE. J lost 6 bases, V lost 4 bases, and 15 bases had no gene match. The length of the CDR3 is 17 residues. CDR3 nucleotides: TGTGCCAGCAGCCCTATCGGGAGGGGGGACTTCCTCAATGAGCAGTTCTTC. Its translation is CASSPIGRGDFLNEQFF. Together with reference TRBV5-6 and TRBJ2-1, the CDR3 gives the full variable domain: DAGVTQSPTHLIKTRGQQVTLRCSPKSGHDTVSWYQQALGQGPQFIFQYYEEEERQRGNFPDRFSGHQFPNYSSELNVNALLLGDSALYLCASSPIGRGDFLNEQFFGPGTRLTVL.

The chain combines TRBV2 with TRBJ2-7; 10 bases line up with TRBD1. Germline V gene sequence: CDR1 SNHLY, CDR2 FYNNEI. Trimming cost V 6 bases and J 0 bases; bases outside gene matches: 5. The CDR3 extends over 15 amino acids. The CDR3: CASSPRDRGSYEQYF. DNA for the CDR3: TGTGCCAGCAGCCCCCGGGACAGGGGCTCCTACGAGCAGTACTTC.

The V gene is TRBV19, the J gene TRBJ1-5, with D possibly being TRBD1 (6 bases). The CDR3 loop spans 12 amino acids. CDR1 is LNHDA, CDR2 SQIVND, per germline (reference sequence). V lost 10 bases and J lost 5, with 12 bases in between. CDR3 region: CAISQGDQPQHF. CDR3 nucleotides: TGTGCCATTTCACAGGGCGATCAGCCCCAGCATTTT.

The gene calls are TRBV9 and TRBJ1-2; 10 nucleotides match TRBD1. Germline loops: CDR1 SGDLS, CDR2 YYNGEE. The CDR3 has 15 amino acids. V gave up 3 bases and J gave up 4 bases; unmatched junction bases: 6. In DNA form, the CDR3 reads TGTGCCAGCAGCGCCGACAGGGGGCGCGTCTATGGCTACACCTTC. The encoded protein is CASSADRGRVYGYTF.

V gene TRBV6-2 or TRBV6-3 combines with J gene TRBJ2-3; D uncertain. Looked up from germline, CDR1 is MNHEY and CDR2 is SVGEGT. Trimming pared 5 bases from V and 0 bases from J, leaving 12 bases between. The length of the CDR3 is 15 residues. CDR3 loop: CASSGSTISTDTQYF. CDR3 sequence (DNA): TGTGCCAGCAGTGGATCTACCATCAGCACAGATACGCAGTATTTT.

This sequence joins TRBV19 and TRBJ2-5, with D perhaps being TRBD1 or TRBD2 (5 bases each). Germline CDR1 is LNHDA and CDR2 is SQIVND (reference sequence). The CDR3 is 15 amino acids. V was cut by 5 bases and J by 2 bases, with 15 bases left in between. The CDR3, as DNA: TGTGCCAGTAGTGTGGGGGTGACACTTCAAGAGACCCAGTACTTC. It is translated as CASSVGVTLQETQYF.

V gene TRBV7-8 combines with J gene TRBJ2-1; D is perhaps TRBD1 or TRBD2 (5 bases each). Per the germline V gene, CDR1 is SGHVS and CDR2 is FQNEAQ. V was shortened by 4 bases and J by 8 bases, with 12 bases between the two germline ends. The CDR3 spans 13 residues. CDR3 DNA: TGTGCCAGCAGCTCGGGGCAGTGGGATGAGCAGTTCTTC. Its protein is CASSSGQWDEQFF.

V is TRBV28 and J is TRBJ1-1, with D possibly matching TRBD1 (6 bases). V was clipped by 5 bases and J by 2 bases, with 18 bases between them. Germline V gene sequence: CDR1 MDHEN, CDR2 SYDVKM. The length of the CDR3 is 16 residues. The CDR3 DNA reads as TGTGCCAGCAGTAGAGGCACCTCAGGGGCTAACACTGAAGCTTTCTTT. Protein product: CASSRGTSGANTEAFF.

This chain joins TRBV7-9 and TRBJ1-2, with D unresolved. V lost 4 bases to trimming and J lost 4 bases, with 13 bases between them. The CDR3 spans 14 residues. Germline values: CDR1 SEHNR, CDR2 FQNEAQ (reference sequence). The CDR3: CASSSPAPGYGYTF. The CDR3 DNA is TGTGCCAGCAGCTCCCCCGCGCCTGGCTATGGCTACACCTTC. Together with reference TRBV7-9 and TRBJ1-2, the CDR3 gives the full variable domain: DTGVSQNPRHKITKRGQNVTFRCDPISEHNRLYWYRQTLGQGPEFLTYFQNEAQLEKSRLLSDRFSAERPKGSFSTLEIQRTEQGDSAMYLCASSSPAPGYGYTFGSGTRLTVV.

This clone occurred once. This rearrangement joins TRBV7-2 to TRBJ1-3; TRBD1 agrees at 11 bases. This CDR3 spans 15 amino acids. The trim removed 3 bases at V and 7 bases at J, leaving 5 bases unmatched. Germline loops: CDR1 SGHTA, CDR2 FQGNSA. The CDR3: CASSLLDRGPNTIYF. In DNA, the CDR3 is TGTGCCAGCAGCTTGTTGGACAGGGGGCCCAACACCATATATTTT.

V and J are TRBV5-1 and TRBJ2-2; D may be TRBD1 (6 bases). V gave up 0 bases and J gave up 7 bases, with 16 bases separating them. Germline V gene sequence: CDR1 SGHRS, CDR2 YFSETQ. This CDR3 has 16 amino acids. CDR3: CASSLVLAGDGGELFF. CDR3 coding DNA: TGCGCCAGCAGCTTGGTATTGGCAGGGGATGGCGGGGAGCTGTTTTTT.